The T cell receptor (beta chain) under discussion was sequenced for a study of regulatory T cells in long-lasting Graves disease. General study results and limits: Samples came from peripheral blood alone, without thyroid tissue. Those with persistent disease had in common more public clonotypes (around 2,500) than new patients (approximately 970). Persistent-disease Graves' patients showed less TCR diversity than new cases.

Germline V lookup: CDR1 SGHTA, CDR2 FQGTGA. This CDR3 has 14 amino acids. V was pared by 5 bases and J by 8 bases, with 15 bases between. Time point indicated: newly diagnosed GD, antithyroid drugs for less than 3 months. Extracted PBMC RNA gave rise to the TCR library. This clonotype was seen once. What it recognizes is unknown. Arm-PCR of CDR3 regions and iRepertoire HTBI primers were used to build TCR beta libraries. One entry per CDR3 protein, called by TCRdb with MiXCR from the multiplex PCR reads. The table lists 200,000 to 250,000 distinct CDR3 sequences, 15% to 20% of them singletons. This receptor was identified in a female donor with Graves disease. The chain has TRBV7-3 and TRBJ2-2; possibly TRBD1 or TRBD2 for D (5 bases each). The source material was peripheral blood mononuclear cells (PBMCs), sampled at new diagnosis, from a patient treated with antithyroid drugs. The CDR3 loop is CASSPRDGRGELFF. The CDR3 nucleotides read TGTGCCAGCAGCCCCCGGGACGGTAGGGGGGAGCTGTTTTTT.